This T cell receptor (beta chain) was obtained from a study of control samples from healthy donors and cancer patients. The CDR3 has 14 amino acids. CDR1 and CDR2 (germline): SEHNR, FQNEAQ (reference sequence). V dropped 5 bases and J dropped 12; count of bases not matched to a gene: 9. Produced via immunoSEQ multiplex PCR; TCRdb's table is partial and in-frame only. Among approximately 230,000 clones listed, roughly 82% were seen once. The receptor comes from a woman in her sixties or seventies with lung cancer. Sequenced material: PBMCs. The J gene is TRBJ2-1, the V gene TRBV7-9; 11 bases line up with TRBD1. CDR3 in amino acids: CASSLGQGALGQFF. As DNA, the CDR3 is TGTGCCAGCAGCCTAGGACAGGGGGCGTTAGGGCAGTTCTTC.